This T cell receptor (beta chain) was captured in a study of T-cell reconstitution after alpha-beta-depleted transplantation in children. Study-level results: Several hundred graft clones that had expanded were reportedly the source of alpha-beta T cells about two months after transplant. From newly produced T cells came most of the T-cell counts and diversity one year after transplant.

The CDR3 has 13 amino acids. The V and J ends lost 6 bases and 5 bases respectively, with 16 bases between them. Germline V lookup: CDR1 SQVTM, CDR2 ANQGSEA. For TCRbeta, the library was prepared with unique molecular identifiers. TCRdb itself ran the PCR reads through MiXCR, one entry per CDR3 protein. The table includes some 600,000 distinct CDR3 sequences, approximately 12% detected once. In the case of this clonotype: The antigen is undetermined.

This sample comprised PBMCs, mostly from graft donor cells, obtained 360 days after TCRalphabeta/CD19-depleted stem cell transplant. The origin of this receptor is a male patient between 10 and 17 years old who had a stem cell transplant for acute myeloid leukemia, so the T cells may come from the graft donor. The rearrangement uses TRBV29-1 and TRBJ1-1, with TRBD1 as a possible D gene (6 bases). For the CDR3, the DNA is TGCAGCGTCTATAGACAGGTTGGGACTGAAGCTTTCTTT. Protein: CSVYRQVGTEAFF.